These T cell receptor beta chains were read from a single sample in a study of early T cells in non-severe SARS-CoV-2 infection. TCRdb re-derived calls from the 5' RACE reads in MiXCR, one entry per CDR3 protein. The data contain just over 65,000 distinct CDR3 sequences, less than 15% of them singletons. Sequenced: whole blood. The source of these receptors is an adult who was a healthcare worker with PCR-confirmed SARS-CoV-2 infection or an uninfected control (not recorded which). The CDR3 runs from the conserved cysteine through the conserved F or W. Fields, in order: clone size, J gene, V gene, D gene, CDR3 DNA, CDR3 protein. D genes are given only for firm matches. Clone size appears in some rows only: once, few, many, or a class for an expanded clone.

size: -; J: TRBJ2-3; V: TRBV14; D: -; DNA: TGTGCCAGCAGCCAAGCGGGGTTTACGCAGTATTTT; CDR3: CASSQAGFTQYF
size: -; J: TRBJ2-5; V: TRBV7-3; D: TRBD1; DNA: TGTGCCAGCAGCTTACACAGGGGGCAGGAGACCCAGTACTTC; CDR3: CASSLHRGQETQYF
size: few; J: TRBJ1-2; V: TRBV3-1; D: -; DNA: TGTGCCAGCAGCCAGGACATCCTCTACACCTTC; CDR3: CASSQDILYTF
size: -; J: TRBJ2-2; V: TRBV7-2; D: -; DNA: TGTGCCAGCAGCTTAGCTGCCTTTCGGGGGCACACCGGGGAGCTGTTTTTT; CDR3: CASSLAAFRGHTGELFF
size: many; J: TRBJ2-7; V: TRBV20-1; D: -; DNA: TGCAGTGCGCCGCGGGTGAGCTCCTACGAGCAGTACTTC; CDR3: CSAPRVSSYEQYF
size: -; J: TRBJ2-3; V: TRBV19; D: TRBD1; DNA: TGTGCCAGTAGTATCTCGGTGCCAGGGGGCAAGAATACGCAGTATTTT; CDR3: CASSISVPGGKNTQYF
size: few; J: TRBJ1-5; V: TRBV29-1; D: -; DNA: TGCAGCGCGAAGGATCGGGATCAGCCCCAGCATTTT; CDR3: CSAKDRDQPQHF
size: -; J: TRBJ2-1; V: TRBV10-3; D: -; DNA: TGTGCCATCAGTGAATTCAATGAGCAGTTCTTC; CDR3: CAISEFNEQFF
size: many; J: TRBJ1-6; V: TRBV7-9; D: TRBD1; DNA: TGTGCCAGCAGCAAAACAGGGGGAAATTCACCCCTCCACTTT; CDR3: CASSKTGGNSPLHF
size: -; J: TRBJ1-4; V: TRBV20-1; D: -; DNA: TGCAGTGCATCCCTTGACAGTGCAACTAATGAAAAACTGTTTTTT; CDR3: CSASLDSATNEKLFF
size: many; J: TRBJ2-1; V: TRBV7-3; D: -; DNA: TGTGCCAGCAGCTTACTTAGAAGCTCCTACAATGAGCAGTTCTTC; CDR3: CASSLLRSSYNEQFF
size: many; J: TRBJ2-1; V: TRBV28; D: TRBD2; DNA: TGTGCCAGCAGTTTGATACGCTTCGGGAGGGAGTACAATGAGCAGTTCTTC; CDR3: CASSLIRFGREYNEQFF
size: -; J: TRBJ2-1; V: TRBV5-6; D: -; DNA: TGTGCCAGCAGCCCTAAGTCTAGTTTTGTGAATGAGCAGTTCTTC; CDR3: CASSPKSSFVNEQFF
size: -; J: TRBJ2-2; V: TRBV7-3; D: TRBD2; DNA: TGTGCCAGCAGCTTAATAAGTAGCGGGGCCGGGGAGCTGTTTTTT; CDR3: CASSLISSGAGELFF
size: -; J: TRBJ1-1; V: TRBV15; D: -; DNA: TGTGCCACCAGCAGAGATTGGAATCCCATGAACACTGAAGCTTTCTTT; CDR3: CATSRDWNPMNTEAFF
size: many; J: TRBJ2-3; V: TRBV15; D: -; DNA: TGTGCCACCACGTTATCTAGCACAGATACGCAGTATTTT; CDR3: CATTLSSTDTQYF
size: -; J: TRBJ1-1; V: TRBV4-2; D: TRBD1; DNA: TGTGCCAGCAGCCTTTCAGGGACAGGGGCAGAAGCTTTCTTT; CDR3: CASSLSGTGAEAFF
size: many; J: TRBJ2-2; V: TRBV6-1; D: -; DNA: TGTGCCAGCATTCGGACGCCGAACACCGGGGAGCTGTTTTTT; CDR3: CASIRTPNTGELFF
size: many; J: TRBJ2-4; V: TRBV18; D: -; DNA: TGTGCCAGCTCACAGGGAACCATTCAGTACTTC; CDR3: CASSQGTIQYF
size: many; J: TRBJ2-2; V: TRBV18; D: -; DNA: TGTGCCAGCTCACCAAATCCAGGGCCGAACACCGGGGAGCTGTTTTTT; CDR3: CASSPNPGPNTGELFF
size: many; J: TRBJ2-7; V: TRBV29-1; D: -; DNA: TGCAGCGTTGGAGAAGAAAGCGAGCAGTACTTC; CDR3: CSVGEESEQYF
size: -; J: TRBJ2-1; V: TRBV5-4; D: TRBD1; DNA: TGTGCCAGCAGCTTGGACAGGGGCGTTTACAATGAGCAGTTCTTC; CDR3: CASSLDRGVYNEQFF
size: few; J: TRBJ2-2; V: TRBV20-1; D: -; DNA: TGCAGTGCTAGGCGGAGGGTCACCGGGGAGCTGTTTTTT; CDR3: CSARRRVTGELFF
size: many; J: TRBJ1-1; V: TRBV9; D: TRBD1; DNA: TGTGCCAGCAGCGTAGGCGACAGGGGGCGCGACACTGAAGCTTTCTTT; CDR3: CASSVGDRGRDTEAFF
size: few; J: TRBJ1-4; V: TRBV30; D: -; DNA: TGTGCCTGGAACTTTGGGAGTGAAAAACTGTTTTTT; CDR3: CAWNFGSEKLFF